These T cell receptor beta chains were read from a single sample in a study of T cells in Graves' hyperthyroidism and ophthalmopathy. TCRdb passed the multiplex PCR reads through MiXCR, listing each CDR3 protein once. This sample has hundreds of thousands of distinct CDR3 sequences, with around 22% found just once. Sequenced input: blood. The receptor source for this set is a man aged 25-45 years with Graves' ophthalmopathy. CDR3s include the opening cysteine and the closing phenylalanine or tryptophan. The D gene is left open where the match is weak. The size entry is marked missing in some rows and otherwise reads once, few, many or a size class.

TGTGCCAGCAGTGAAGAGACAGGGATGTATGGCTACACCTTC CASSEETGMYGYTF TRBJ1-2 TRBV2 TRBD1 14 few
TGTGCCAGCACCCCGACAGGGGGGGGAAACTATGGCTACACCTTC CASTPTGGGNYGYTF TRBJ1-2 TRBV12-3/TRBV12-4 TRBD1 15 .
TGTGCCAGCAGCTTAGGGAATAGGCTCAATCAGCCCCAGCATTTT CASSLGNRLNQPQHF TRBJ1-5 TRBV7-6 . 15 few
TGCGCCAGCAGGACCCGGGCGAACACTGAAGCTTTCTTT CASRTRANTEAFF TRBJ1-1 TRBV10-2 . 13 .
TGTGCCAGCTCACAACGGACGAACTATGGCTACACCTTC CASSQRTNYGYTF TRBJ1-2 TRBV18 . 13 few
TGCGCCAGCAGCATAACACTACAGGGCGGCACTGAAGCTTTCTTT CASSITLQGGTEAFF TRBJ1-1 TRBV5-1 . 15 few
TGTGCCAGCAGTTTTGGACAGGGTCGTCAGCCCCAGCATTTT CASSFGQGRQPQHF TRBJ1-5 TRBV28 TRBD1 14 many
TGTGCCACCAGCAGAGGGAAGGCTAAGGGCTACACCTTC CATSRGKAKGYTF TRBJ1-2 TRBV15 . 13 .
TGTGCCAGCAGTGCGCCGGGACAGGCCGGGGGGGGCTACACCTTC CASSAPGQAGGGYTF TRBJ1-2 TRBV2 TRBD1 15 .
TGTGCCAGCAGTTTTCGGGACCCCGCGGAGACCCAGTACTTC CASSFRDPAETQYF TRBJ2-5 TRBV6-5 . 14 few
TGTGCCACCAGCAGAGATATCTCGGGGAGGTACGAGCAGTACTTC CATSRDISGRYEQYF TRBJ2-7 TRBV15 . 15 .
TGTGCCAGCAGCGCGTTAGCGGGATACGAGCAGTACTTC CASSALAGYEQYF TRBJ2-7 TRBV9 TRBD2 13 few
TGTGCCAGCAGCCCCGGACAGGTTCCCGATACGCAGTATTTT CASSPGQVPDTQYF TRBJ2-3 TRBV28 TRBD1 14 few
TGTGCCACCAGCAGGGATATGGACCGAAGCGAGCAGTACTTC CATSRDMDRSEQYF TRBJ2-7 TRBV15 . 14 .
TGTGCCAGTAGTATAGCAGGGGGCTGGGGCTACACCTTC CASSIAGGWGYTF TRBJ1-2 TRBV19 TRBD1 13 once
TGTGCCAGCAGCTCGACGGGACAGATTGGAAACACCATATATTTT CASSSTGQIGNTIYF TRBJ1-3 TRBV7-9 TRBD1 15 few
TGTGCCAGCAGTGAGCTATCCACAATTAACTATGGCTACACCTTC CASSELSTINYGYTF TRBJ1-2 TRBV2 . 15 few
TGCAGCGTTGGACGTGGGACGGTCGGGGAGCTGTTTTTT CSVGRGTVGELFF TRBJ2-2 TRBV29-1 . 13 many
TGCAGTCCAACCCTGACTAGCGGGAACGTCGATGAGCAGTTCTTC CSPTLTSGNVDEQFF TRBJ2-1 TRBV20-1 TRBD2 15 few
TGTGCCAGCAGTACTACAGGGTTGGGCGGCTACACCTTC CASSTTGLGGYTF TRBJ1-2 TRBV28 . 13 few
TGTGCCAGCAGCTCGGCCCCCGTCTGGGGTGGCACAGATACGCAGTATTTT CASSSAPVWGGTDTQYF TRBJ2-3 TRBV5-5 . 17 .
TGCAGTGCTAGAGATGGGGGGCGGGGGGAAGAGACCCAGTACTTC CSARDGGRGEETQYF TRBJ2-5 TRBV20-1 TRBD2 15 .
TGTGCCAGCACCACCGGGGGGGCCAATGAGCAGTTCTTC CASTTGGANEQFF TRBJ2-1 TRBV5-4 TRBD2 13 .
TGCGCCAGCAGCTTGGACCGGACAGCAGGAAACACCATATATTTT CASSLDRTAGNTIYF TRBJ1-3 TRBV5-1 . 15 .
TGTGCCAGCAGCCCCCAAGGAACAGATACGCAGTATTTT CASSPQGTDTQYF TRBJ2-3 TRBV11-2 . 13 many
TGTGCCAGCAGCTATAAACGGAGACTAGCGGGAGAAAACATTCAGTACTTC CASSYKRRLAGENIQYF TRBJ2-4 TRBV6-2/TRBV6-3 TRBD2 17 .